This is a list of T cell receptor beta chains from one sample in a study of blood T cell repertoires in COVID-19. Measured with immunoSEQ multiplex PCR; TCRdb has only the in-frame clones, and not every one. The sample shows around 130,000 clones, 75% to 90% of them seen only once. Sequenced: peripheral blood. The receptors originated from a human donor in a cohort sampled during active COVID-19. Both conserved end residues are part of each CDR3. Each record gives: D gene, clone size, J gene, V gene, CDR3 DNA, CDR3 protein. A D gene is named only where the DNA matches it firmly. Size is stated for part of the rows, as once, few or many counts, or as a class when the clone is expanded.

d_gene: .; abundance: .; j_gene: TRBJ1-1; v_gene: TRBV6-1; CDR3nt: TGTGCCAGCAGTGACACAGGGACGAACACTGAAGCTTTCTTT; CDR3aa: CASSDTGTNTEAFF
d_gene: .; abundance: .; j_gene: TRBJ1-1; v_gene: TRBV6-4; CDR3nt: TGTGCCAGCAGTGACGTCGGCACTGAAGCTTTCTTT; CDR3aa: CASSDVGTEAFF
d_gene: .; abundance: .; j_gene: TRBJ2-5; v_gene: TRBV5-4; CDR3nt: TGTGCCAGCAGCTCCTTGGACAAGGCCCAGTACTTC; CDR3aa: CASSSLDKAQYF
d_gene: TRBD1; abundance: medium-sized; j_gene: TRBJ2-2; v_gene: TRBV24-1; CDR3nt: TGTGCCACCAGTGATACCCAAACAGGGGGCGACACCGGGGAGCTGTTTTTT; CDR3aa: CATSDTQTGGDTGELFF
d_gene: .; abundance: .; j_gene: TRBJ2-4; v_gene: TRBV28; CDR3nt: TGTGCCAGCAGTTTACAGCCAGGCATTCAGTACTTC; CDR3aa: CASSLQPGIQYF
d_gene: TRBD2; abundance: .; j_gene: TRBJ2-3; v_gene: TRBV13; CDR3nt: TGTGTCAGCAGCACGGGACTAGCGGGAGGGGGAGATACGCAGTATTTT; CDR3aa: CVSSTGLAGGGDTQYF
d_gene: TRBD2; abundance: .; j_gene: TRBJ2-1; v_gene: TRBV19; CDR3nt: TGTGCCAGTAGTATCGGGGCGGGAGTATTTTACAATGAGCAGTTCTTC; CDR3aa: CASSIGAGVFYNEQFF
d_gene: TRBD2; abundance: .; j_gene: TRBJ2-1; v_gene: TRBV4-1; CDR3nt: TGCGCCAGCAGCCAAGAGAGGGCGGGAGTGGGGGTTGTCTCAGCCAATGAGCAGTTCTTC; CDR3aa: CASSQERAGVGVVSANEQFF
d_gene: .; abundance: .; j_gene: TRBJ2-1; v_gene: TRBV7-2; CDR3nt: TGTGCCAGCAGAGCGGCTCGCTCCTACAATGAGCAGTTCTTC; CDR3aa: CASRAARSYNEQFF
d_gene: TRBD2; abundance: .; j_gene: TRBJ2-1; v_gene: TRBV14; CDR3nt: TGTGCCAGCAGCCAAGAGGCGGGACTAGCGGGAGCGAGCTCCTACAATGAGCAGTTCTTC; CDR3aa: CASSQEAGLAGASSYNEQFF